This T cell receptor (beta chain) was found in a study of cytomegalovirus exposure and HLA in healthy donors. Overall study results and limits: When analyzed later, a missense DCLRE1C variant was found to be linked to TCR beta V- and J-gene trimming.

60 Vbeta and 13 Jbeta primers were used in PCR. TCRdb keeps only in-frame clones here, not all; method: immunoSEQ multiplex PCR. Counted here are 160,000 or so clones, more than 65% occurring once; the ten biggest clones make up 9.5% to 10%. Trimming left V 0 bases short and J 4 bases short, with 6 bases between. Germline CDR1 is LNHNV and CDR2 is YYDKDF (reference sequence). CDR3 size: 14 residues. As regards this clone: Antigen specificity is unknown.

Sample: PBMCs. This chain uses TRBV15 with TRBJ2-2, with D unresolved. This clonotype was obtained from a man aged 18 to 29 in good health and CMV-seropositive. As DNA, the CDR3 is TGTGCCACCAGCAGAGATTCATCCACCGGGGAGCTGTTTTTT. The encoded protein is CATSRDSSTGELFF. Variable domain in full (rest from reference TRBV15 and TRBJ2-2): DAMVIQNPRYQVTQFGKPVTLSCSQTLNHNVMYWYQQKSSQAPKLLFHYYDKDFNNEADTPDNFQSRRPNTSFCFLDIRSPGLGDTAMYLCATSRDSSTGELFFGEGSRLTVL.